The entry below gives a single T cell receptor (beta chain) sequence along with its context. Its specificity is not known. This sample stems from a study of CXCR3-negative and CXCR3-positive naive CD8 T cells. As for the study in general: Sequencing brought in 130 million or so TRB reads altogether, and each library got about 1.5 +/- 0.3 million.

CD45RO-CCR7+CD27+CD95- expression identified naive CD8+ T cells. This CDR3 is 14 amino acids long. UMI-labeled 5' RACE TRB cDNA libraries were prepared from the cells. TCRdb reprocessed the 5' RACE reads; each CDR3 protein has one entry and no DNA is given. There are about 130,000 distinct CDR3 sequences in the sample, with 0.45% to 0.6% held by the top ten. Study-wide results and limits: Memory cells differed in TRBV-TRBJ usage, but naive CXCR3-negative and CXCR3-positive cells had similar usage. In cryopreserved cells, CXCR3 expression partially decreased, and fresh PBMCs were used in most assays.

The gene calls are TRBV12-3 or TRBV12-4 and TRBJ2-7; the D call of TRBD1 rests on TCRdb alone, since no DNA is present to check it. Sequences were obtained from naive CXCR3- CD8+ T cells from blood. Noted subset: CD45RO-CCR7+CD27+CD95- naive CD8+ T cells lacking CXCR3 (TNR3-). This TCR was recovered from a human donor in good health. Some clones in this sample may be carry-over from other donors' samples. The chain's CDR3 is CASSFSPDAYEQYF.